The 20 T cell receptor beta chains below come from one sample, sequenced in a study of a mutant IDH1 vaccine in newly diagnosed glioma. TCRdb's copy holds only in-frame clones and misses some; the assay was immunoSEQ multiplex PCR. The sample shows 45,000 to 55,000 clones, just over 85% of them seen only once. Specified time point: baseline, week 1 (first vaccination visit). Described treatment: pre-vaccination baseline after standard-of-care therapy. This sample comprised PBMCs, obtained from a glioma patient treated with radiotherapy, temozolomide or both. These receptors came from a man in his forties with glioma.

The genes are TRBV27 and TRBJ2-7; 11 bases match TRBD1. The CDR3 has 14 amino acids. Unmatched junction bases numbered 5, after V lost 7 bases and J lost 3 bases. Germline CDR1 reads MNHEY; CDR2 reads SMNVEV (reference sequence). CDR3 nucleotide sequence: TGTGCCAGCAAGGCCGGGACAGGGGGCTACGAGCAGTACTTC. Translation: CASKAGTGGYEQYF.

V gene TRBV7-9 combines with J gene TRBJ2-7; 9 bases match TRBD2. CDR1 SEHNR and CDR2 FQNEAQ come from the germline V gene (reference sequence). The CDR3 length is 14 residues. V gave up 5 bases and J gave up 0 bases; unmatched junction bases: 2. As DNA, the CDR3 is TGTGCCAGCAGCCCTAGCGGGATCTCCTACGAGCAGTACTTC. Encoded protein: CASSPSGISYEQYF.

The rearrangement links TRBV5-1 to TRBJ1-2; weak D call: TRBD1 (6 bases). Germline V lookup: CDR1 SGHRS, CDR2 YFSETQ. Trimming pared 0 bases from V and 2 bases from J, leaving 11 bases between. The CDR3 has 15 residues. CDR3 bases: TGCGCCAGCAGCTTGGGGGCAGGGGTAAACTATGGCTACACCTTC. It encodes CASSLGAGVNYGYTF. The full variable domain, rest sourced from reference TRBV5-1 and TRBJ1-2, is KAGVTQTPRYLIKTRGQQVTLSCSPISGHRSVSWYQQTPGQGLQFLFEYFSETQRNKGNFPGRFSGRQFSNSRSEMNVSTLELGDSALYLCASSLGAGVNYGYTFGSGTRLTVV.

This clone was picked up one time. The chain combines TRBV6-5 with TRBJ2-2; possibly TRBD1 for D (6 bases). The CDR3 is 14 amino acids. The V and J ends lost 11 bases and 6 bases respectively, with 19 bases between them. Germline-derived CDR1 and CDR2 are MNHEY and SVGAGI. This CDR3 reads CAGRQALGAGELFF. DNA of the CDR3: TGTGCCGGGAGACAGGCCCTTGGCGCCGGGGAGCTGTTTTTT.

The genes are TRBV6-1 and TRBJ2-7; D uncertain. The CDR3 loop spans 15 amino acids. Per the germline V gene, CDR1 is MNHNS and CDR2 is SASEGT. The germline V and J ends were trimmed by 4 bases and 5 bases, with 18 bases remaining between them. The CDR3 nucleotides read TGTGCCAGCAGTGGACTTCCCCATAAGGTCCACGAGCAGTACTTC. It translates to CASSGLPHKVHEQYF.

The V gene is TRBV9, the J gene TRBJ2-3; D remains unclear. The CDR3 consists of 14 residues. Germline assignment: CDR1 SGDLS and CDR2 YYNGEE. Trimming removed 3 bases at V and 4 bases at J, with 12 bases between. The CDR3 loop reads CASSEGRTADTQYF. In DNA form, the CDR3 reads TGTGCCAGCAGCGAGGGTCGAACCGCAGATACGCAGTATTTT. Full variable domain (rest looked up from reference TRBV9 and TRBJ2-3): DSGVTQTPKHLITATGQRVTLRCSPRSGDLSVYWYQQSLDQGLQFLIQYYNGEERAKGNILERFSAQQFPDLHSELNLSSLELGDSALYFCASSEGRTADTQYFGPGTRLTVL.

This chain uses TRBV7-8 with TRBJ2-1; 7 positions match TRBD1. Trimming at V came to 2 bases and at J to 1 base, leaving 5 bases not matched to a gene. CDR1 and CDR2 from the germline V gene are SGHVS and FQNEAQ. The CDR3 contains 16 residues. CDR3 in DNA: TGTGCCAGCAGCTTAAGAAGGGACAGTTCCTACAATGAGCAGTTCTTC. It translates to CASSLRRDSSYNEQFF.

The chain joins TRBV11-2 to TRBJ2-2; D remains ambiguous. Trimming shortened V by 3 bases and J by 10 bases, and 6 bases separated the two germline ends. This CDR3 is built from 11 residues. Germline loops: CDR1 SGHAT, CDR2 FQNNGV. The CDR3 nucleotides read TGTGCCAGCAGCTTTACGGCGGAGCTGTTTTTT. The encoded protein is CASSFTAELFF.

This clone was seen just once. This sequence joins TRBV27 and TRBJ2-1; 11 nucleotides agree with TRBD2. Germline CDR1 MNHEY, CDR2 SMNVEV (reference sequence). With V trimmed by 3 bases and J by 7 bases, 5 bases remained unmatched. CDR3 length: 15 residues. As DNA, the CDR3 is TGTGCCAGCAGTTTTATGGCTAGCGGGAGGAATGAGCAGTTCTTC. It codes for CASSFMASGRNEQFF.

V and J are TRBV9 and TRBJ1-1; TRBD1 is a possible D gene (6 bases). Germline values: CDR1 SGDLS, CDR2 YYNGEE. V was cut by 0 bases and J by 7 bases, with 13 bases left in between. The length of the CDR3 is 14 residues. DNA for the CDR3: TGTGCCAGCAGCGTAGCTGGACGGACAGTTGAAGCTTTCTTT. Amino acid sequence: CASSVAGRTVEAFF.

The rearrangement uses TRBV11-1 and TRBJ2-2; D gene ambiguous. Per germline, CDR1 SGHAT and CDR2 FQDESV (reference sequence). The length of the CDR3 is 13 residues. V lost 5 bases to trimming and J lost 4 bases, with 8 bases between them. The CDR3 DNA is TGTGCCAGCAGCCCGAAAAGCACCGGGGAGCTGTTTTTT. Translating it yields CASSPKSTGELFF.

The chain employs TRBV19 and TRBJ1-1; D is uncertain. This CDR3 comprises 13 residues. Germline CDR1 reads LNHDA; CDR2 reads SQIVND (reference sequence). V dropped 7 bases and J dropped 0 bases, with 9 bases sitting between them. CDR3 protein: CASKNEMNTEAFF. Here the CDR3 DNA reads TGTGCCAGTAAGAACGAGATGAACACTGAAGCTTTCTTT.

This chain joins TRBV5-1 and TRBJ2-7, with TRBD2 identical over 16 bases. The germline gives CDR1 SGHRS, CDR2 YFSETQ. The CDR3 totals 18 residues. J was trimmed by 4 bases and V by 3 bases; bases with no gene match: 10. CDR3 region: CASSSGTSGRAFGYEQYF. DNA of the CDR3: TGCGCCAGCAGCTCCGGGACTAGCGGGAGGGCCTTCGGGTACGAGCAGTACTTC. Full variable domain (missing parts from reference TRBV5-1 and TRBJ2-7): KAGVTQTPRYLIKTRGQQVTLSCSPISGHRSVSWYQQTPGQGLQFLFEYFSETQRNKGNFPGRFSGRQFSNSRSEMNVSTLELGDSALYLCASSSGTSGRAFGYEQYFGPGTRLTVT.

The chain uses TRBV4-1 and TRBJ2-2, with D unclear. Trimming shortened V by 5 bases and J by 2 bases, and 18 bases separated the two germline ends. CDR3 length equals 17 residues. Per germline, CDR1 MGHRA and CDR2 YSYEKL. Written as DNA, the CDR3 is TGCGCCAGCAGCTCCCCAAAGCGTCCGGGCAACACCGGGGAGCTGTTTTTT. Translated, it gives CASSSPKRPGNTGELFF.

This clone has only a few counts. Given the absence of the conserved phenylalanine or tryptophan at the CDR3 end, a read error is likely. The limits of the CDR3 on the DNA are not certain, so only TCRdb's listed CDR3 is given. The chain links TRBV4-2 to TRBJ2-7; TRBD2 is taken as the D call from the table, unchecked against the DNA. With termini counted, the CDR3 has 10 amino acids. Germline V gene data show CDR1 as LGHNA and CDR2 as YNFKEQ. The CDR3 spells CASSRYPGDP.

V and J are TRBV9 and TRBJ2-7; the D call may be TRBD1 or TRBD2 (5 bases each). The germline gives CDR1 SGDLS, CDR2 YYNGEE. V lost 2 bases, J lost 3 bases, and 15 bases lay in between. The CDR3 has 15 amino acids. CDR3 sequence (DNA): TGTGCCAGCAGCGTCTCCGGGACGACTTACTACGAGCAGTACTTC. Residues: CASSVSGTTYYEQYF.

The V call is TRBV15, the J call TRBJ2-5; D gene ambiguous. The CDR3 has 15 amino acids. The V gene's germline CDR1 is LNHNV and CDR2 YYDKDF (reference sequence). Trimming removed 0 bases at V and 1 base at J, with 9 bases between. The CDR3 nucleotides read TGTGCCACCAGCAGAGAAGGCGGAGCCCAAGAGACCCAGTACTTC. The encoded protein is CATSREGGAQETQYF.

V is TRBV5-1 and J is TRBJ2-6; tentatively, D is TRBD1 (6 bases). Trimming took 3 bases from V and 4 from J, leaving 11 bases between them. The CDR3 totals 15 residues. Germline V gene sequence: CDR1 SGHRS, CDR2 YFSETQ. CDR3 sequence: CASSSQGSGANVLTF. The CDR3, as DNA: TGCGCCAGCAGCTCACAGGGTTCAGGGGCCAACGTCCTGACTTTC.

The gene calls are TRBV7-3 and TRBJ1-1; possibly TRBD1 for D (5 bases). Trimming took off 5 bases at V and 1 base at J, with 8 bases between the two ends. This CDR3 has 13 residues. The germline V gene has CDR1 SGHTA and CDR2 FQGTGA. The CDR3 protein is CASSDTGNTEAFF. CDR3 coding DNA: TGTGCCAGCAGCGATACAGGGAACACTGAAGCTTTCTTT.

The chain couples TRBV15 to TRBJ2-5; perhaps D is TRBD1 or TRBD2 (5 bases each). V gave up 0 bases and J gave up 4 bases, with 9 bases separating them. This CDR3 comprises 14 residues. Per the germline V gene, CDR1 is LNHNV and CDR2 is YYDKDF (reference sequence). In DNA form, the CDR3 reads TGTGCCACCAGCAGAGACTTGGGGGTAGAGACCCAGTACTTC. It encodes CATSRDLGVETQYF.